This TCR beta chain was sequenced in a study of cytomegalovirus exposure and HLA in healthy donors. Study results and limitations: There were several of the most significant clusters that appeared linked to common viral pathogens in a later analysis. Cytomegalovirus-associated status was assigned to about 170 TCR beta chains.

This clone was observed once. Its antigen remains unknown. CDR1 SGHAT and CDR2 FQDESV come from the germline V gene (reference sequence). V was cut by 5 bases and J by 1 base, with 17 bases left in between. This CDR3 is 16 amino acids long. Researchers ran the PCR with 60 Vbeta and 13 Jbeta primers. Sequencing used immunoSEQ multiplex PCR; TCRdb keeps in-frame clones, though not all of them. The sample includes under 200,000 clones, approximately 80% of them seen just once. This clonotype was sampled from a man aged 25 to 45 in good health and CMV-seronegative. The V gene is TRBV11-1, the J gene TRBJ1-1; D is perhaps TRBD1 (6 bases). The sequenced sample was PBMCs. The CDR3 sequence: CASSVNFLRGNTEAFF. The CDR3 DNA follows: TGTGCCAGCAGCGTAAACTTCCTCAGGGGGAACACTGAAGCTTTCTTT.